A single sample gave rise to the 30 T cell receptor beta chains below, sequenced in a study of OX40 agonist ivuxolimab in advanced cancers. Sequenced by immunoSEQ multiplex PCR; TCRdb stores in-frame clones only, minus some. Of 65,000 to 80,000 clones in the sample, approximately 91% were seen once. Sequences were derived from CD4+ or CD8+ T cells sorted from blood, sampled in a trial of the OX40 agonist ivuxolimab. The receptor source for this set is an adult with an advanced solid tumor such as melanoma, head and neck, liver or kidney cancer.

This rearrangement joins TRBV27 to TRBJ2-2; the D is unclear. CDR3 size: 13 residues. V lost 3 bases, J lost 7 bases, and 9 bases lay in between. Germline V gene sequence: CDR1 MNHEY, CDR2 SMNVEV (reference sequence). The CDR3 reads CASSFWADGELFF. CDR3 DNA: TGTGCCAGCAGTTTTTGGGCCGACGGGGAGCTGTTTTTT.

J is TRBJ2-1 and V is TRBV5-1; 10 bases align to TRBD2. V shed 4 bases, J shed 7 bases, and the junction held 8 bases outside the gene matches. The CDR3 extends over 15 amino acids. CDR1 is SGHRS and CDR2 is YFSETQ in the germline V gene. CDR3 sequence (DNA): TGCGCCAGCAGCACTGGACTAGCGGCAGGGAATGAGCAGTTCTTC. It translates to CASSTGLAAGNEQFF.

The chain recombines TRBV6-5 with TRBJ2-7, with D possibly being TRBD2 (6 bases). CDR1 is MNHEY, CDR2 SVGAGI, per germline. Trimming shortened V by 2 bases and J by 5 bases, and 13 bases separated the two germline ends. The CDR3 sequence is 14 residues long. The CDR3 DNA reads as TGTGCCAGCAGTTACGGGCAGGGAGGCAACGAGCAGTACTTC. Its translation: CASSYGQGGNEQYF.

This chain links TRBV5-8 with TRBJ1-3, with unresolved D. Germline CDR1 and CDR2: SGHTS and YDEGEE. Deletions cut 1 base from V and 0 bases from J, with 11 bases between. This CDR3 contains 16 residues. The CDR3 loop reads CASSLFEVLSGNTIYF. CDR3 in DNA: TGTGCCAGCAGCTTGTTTGAGGTACTCTCTGGAAACACCATATATTTT.

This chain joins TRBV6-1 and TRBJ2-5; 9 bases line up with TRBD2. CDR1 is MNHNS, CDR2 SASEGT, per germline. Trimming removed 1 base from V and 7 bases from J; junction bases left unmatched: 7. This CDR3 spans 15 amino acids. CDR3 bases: TGTGCCAGCAGTGAAGGTATAGCGGGAGTGTGGACCCAGTACTTC. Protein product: CASSEGIAGVWTQYF.

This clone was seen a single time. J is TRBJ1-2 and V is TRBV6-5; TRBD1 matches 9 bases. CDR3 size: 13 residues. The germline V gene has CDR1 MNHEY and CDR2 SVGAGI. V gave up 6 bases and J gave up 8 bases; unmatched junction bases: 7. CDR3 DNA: TGTGCCAGCAGCACTACAGGGGGCCGAGGCTACACCTTC. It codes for CASSTTGGRGYTF.

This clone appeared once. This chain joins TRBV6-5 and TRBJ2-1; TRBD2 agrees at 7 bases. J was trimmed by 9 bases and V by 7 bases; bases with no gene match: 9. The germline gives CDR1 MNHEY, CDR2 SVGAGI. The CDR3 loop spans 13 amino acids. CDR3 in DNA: TGTGCCAGCAACGCGGGAGATGTCGGTGAGCAGTTCTTC. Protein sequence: CASNAGDVGEQFF.

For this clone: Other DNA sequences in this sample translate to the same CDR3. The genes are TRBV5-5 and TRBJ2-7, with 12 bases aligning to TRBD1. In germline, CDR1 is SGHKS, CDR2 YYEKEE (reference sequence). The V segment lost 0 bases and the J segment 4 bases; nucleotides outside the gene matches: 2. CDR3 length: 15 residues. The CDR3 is CASSLEGQGAYEQYF. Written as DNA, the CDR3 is TGTGCCAGCAGCTTGGAGGGACAGGGGGCTTACGAGCAGTACTTC.

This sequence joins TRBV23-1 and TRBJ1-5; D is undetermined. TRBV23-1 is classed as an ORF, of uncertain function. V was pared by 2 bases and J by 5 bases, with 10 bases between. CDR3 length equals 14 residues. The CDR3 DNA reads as TGCGCCAGCAGTCAAGCGTTGGCCCATCAGCCCCAGCATTTT. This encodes CASSQALAHQPQHF.

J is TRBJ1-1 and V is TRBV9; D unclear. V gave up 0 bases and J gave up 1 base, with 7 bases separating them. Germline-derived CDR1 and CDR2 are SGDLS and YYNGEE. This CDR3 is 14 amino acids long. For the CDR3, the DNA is TGTGCCAGCAGCGTAGGACCGTCGAACACTGAAGCTTTCTTT. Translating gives CASSVGPSNTEAFF.

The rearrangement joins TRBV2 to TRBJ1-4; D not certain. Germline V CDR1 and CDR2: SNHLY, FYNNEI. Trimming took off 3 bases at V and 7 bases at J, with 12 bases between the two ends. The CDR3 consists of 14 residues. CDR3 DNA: TGTGCCAGCAGTGACTCTGGGGATCGTGAAAAACTGTTTTTT. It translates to CASSDSGDREKLFF.

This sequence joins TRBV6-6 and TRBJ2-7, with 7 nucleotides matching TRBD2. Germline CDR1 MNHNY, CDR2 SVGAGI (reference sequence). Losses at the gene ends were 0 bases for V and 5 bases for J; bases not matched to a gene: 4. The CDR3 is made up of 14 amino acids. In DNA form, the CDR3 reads TGTGCCAGCAGTTACTCGCGGGAGCGTAACGAGCAGTACTTC. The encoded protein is CASSYSRERNEQYF.

Written as DNA, the CDR3 is TGCAGCGTTGGAGGAGCGGGAGCCCGCACAGATACGCAGTATTTT. This codes for CSVGGAGARTDTQYF. This chain uses TRBV29-1 with TRBJ2-3, with 8 bases lining up with TRBD2. V was pared by 4 bases and J by 1 base, with 7 bases of the junction left unmatched. The CDR3 spans 15 residues. Germline values: CDR1 SQVTM, CDR2 ANQGSEA.

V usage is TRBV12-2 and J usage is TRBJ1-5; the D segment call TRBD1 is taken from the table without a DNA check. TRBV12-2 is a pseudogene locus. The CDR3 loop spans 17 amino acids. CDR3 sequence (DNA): TGTGCAAGTCGCTTCCTACCCCTCTACAGTAGCAATCAGCCCCAGCATTTT. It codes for CASRFLPLYSSNQPQHF.

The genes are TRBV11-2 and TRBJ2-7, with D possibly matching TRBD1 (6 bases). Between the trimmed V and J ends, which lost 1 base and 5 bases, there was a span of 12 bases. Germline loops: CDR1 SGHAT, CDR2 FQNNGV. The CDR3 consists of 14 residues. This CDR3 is CASSLGPGANEQYF. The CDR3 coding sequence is TGTGCCAGCAGCTTAGGCCCAGGGGCCAACGAGCAGTACTTC.

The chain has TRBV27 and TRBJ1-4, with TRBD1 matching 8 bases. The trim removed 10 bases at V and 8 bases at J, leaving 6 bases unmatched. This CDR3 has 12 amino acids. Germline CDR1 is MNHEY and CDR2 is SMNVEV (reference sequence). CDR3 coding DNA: TGTGCCACCCGACAGGGGAGCGAAAAACTGTTTTTT. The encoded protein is CATRQGSEKLFF.

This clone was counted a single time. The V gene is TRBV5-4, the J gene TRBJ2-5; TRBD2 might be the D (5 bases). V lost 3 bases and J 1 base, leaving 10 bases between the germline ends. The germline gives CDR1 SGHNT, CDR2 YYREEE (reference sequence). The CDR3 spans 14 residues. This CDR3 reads CASSSLAAQETQYF. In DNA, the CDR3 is TGTGCCAGCAGCTCCCTAGCTGCCCAAGAGACCCAGTACTTC.

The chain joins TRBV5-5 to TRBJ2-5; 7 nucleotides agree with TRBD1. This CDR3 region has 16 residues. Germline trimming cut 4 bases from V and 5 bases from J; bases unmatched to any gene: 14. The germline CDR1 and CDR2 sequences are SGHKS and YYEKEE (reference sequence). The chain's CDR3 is CASSPSRQGRYETQYF. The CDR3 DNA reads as TGTGCCAGCAGCCCGTCACGACAGGGTCGGTACGAGACCCAGTACTTC.

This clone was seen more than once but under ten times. Written as DNA, the CDR3 is TGTGCCAGCAGCTCACCTATCGGGGATGGCTACACCTTC. It yields the protein CASSSPIGDGYTF. The chain uses TRBV7-9 and TRBJ1-2; no clear D gene. The CDR3 runs 13 residues. Germline CDR1 SEHNR, CDR2 FQNEAQ (reference sequence). V lost 4 bases, J lost 6 bases, and 12 bases lay in between.

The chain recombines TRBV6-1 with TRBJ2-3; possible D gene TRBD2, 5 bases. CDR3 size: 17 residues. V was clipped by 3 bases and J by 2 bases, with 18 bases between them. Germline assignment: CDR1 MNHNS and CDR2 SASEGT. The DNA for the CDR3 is TGTGCCAGCAGTGACCTCCGGCTAGCTGTTATCACAGATACGCAGTATTTT. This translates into CASSDLRLAVITDTQYF.

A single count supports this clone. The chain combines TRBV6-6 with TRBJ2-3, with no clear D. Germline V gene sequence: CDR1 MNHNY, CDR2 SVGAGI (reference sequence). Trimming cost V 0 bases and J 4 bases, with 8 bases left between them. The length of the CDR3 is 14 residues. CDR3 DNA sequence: TGTGCCAGCAGTTACTCGACGTCCCCAGATACGCAGTATTTT. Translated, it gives CASSYSTSPDTQYF.

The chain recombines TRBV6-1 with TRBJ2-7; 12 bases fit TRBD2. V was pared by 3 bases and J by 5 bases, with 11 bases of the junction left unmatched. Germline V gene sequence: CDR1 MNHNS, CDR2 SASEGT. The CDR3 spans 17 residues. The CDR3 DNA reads TGTGCCAGCAGTGACTGGGGACTAGCGGGCCGGGCCGACGAGCAGTACTTC. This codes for CASSDWGLAGRADEQYF.

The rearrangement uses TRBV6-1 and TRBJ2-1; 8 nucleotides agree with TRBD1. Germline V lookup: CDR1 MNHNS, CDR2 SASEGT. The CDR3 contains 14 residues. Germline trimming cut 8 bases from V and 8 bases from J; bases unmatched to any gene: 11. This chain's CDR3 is CASFRGQGRDEQFF. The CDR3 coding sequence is TGTGCCAGCTTTCGAGGACAGGGTCGCGATGAGCAGTTCTTC.

CDR3 protein: CASSLVQTQNIQYF. The CDR3 bases are TGTGCCAGCAGCTTGGTGCAGACCCAAAACATTCAGTACTTC. The genes are TRBV7-9 and TRBJ2-4; D is undetermined. Trimming stripped 3 bases from V and 5 bases from J, with 11 bases between. The germline gives CDR1 SEHNR, CDR2 FQNEAQ (reference sequence). This CDR3 is 14 amino acids long. The full variable domain, rest sourced from reference TRBV7-9 and TRBJ2-4, is DTGVSQNPRHKITKRGQNVTFRCDPISEHNRLYWYRQTLGQGPEFLTYFQNEAQLEKSRLLSDRFSAERPKGSFSTLEIQRTEQGDSAMYLCASSLVQTQNIQYFGAGTRLSVL.

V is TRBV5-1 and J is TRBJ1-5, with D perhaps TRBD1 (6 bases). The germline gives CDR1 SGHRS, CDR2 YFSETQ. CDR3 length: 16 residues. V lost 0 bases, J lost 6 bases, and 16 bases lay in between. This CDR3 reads CASSLAPGGAGQPQHF. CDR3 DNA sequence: TGCGCCAGCAGCTTGGCCCCGGGGGGCGCCGGTCAGCCCCAGCATTTT.

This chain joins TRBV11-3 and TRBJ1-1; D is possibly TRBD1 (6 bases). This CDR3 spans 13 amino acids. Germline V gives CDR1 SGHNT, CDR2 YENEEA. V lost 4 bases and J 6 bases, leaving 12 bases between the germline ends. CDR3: CASSYSGGSEAFF. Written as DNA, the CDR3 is TGTGCCAGCAGCTATTCGGGGGGCTCTGAAGCTTTCTTT. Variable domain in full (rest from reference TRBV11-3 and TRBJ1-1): EAGVVQSPRYKIIEKKQPVAFWCNPISGHNTLYWYLQNLGQGPELLIRYENEEAVDDSQLPKDRFSAERLKGVDSTLKIQPAELGDSAVYLCASSYSGGSEAFFGQGTRLTVV.

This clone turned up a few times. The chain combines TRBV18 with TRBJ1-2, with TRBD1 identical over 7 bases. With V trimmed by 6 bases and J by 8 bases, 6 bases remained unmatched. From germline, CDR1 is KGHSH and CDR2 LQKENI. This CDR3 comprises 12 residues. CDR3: CASSDRSEGYTF. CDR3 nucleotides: TGTGCCAGCTCGGACAGGAGCGAGGGCTACACCTTC.

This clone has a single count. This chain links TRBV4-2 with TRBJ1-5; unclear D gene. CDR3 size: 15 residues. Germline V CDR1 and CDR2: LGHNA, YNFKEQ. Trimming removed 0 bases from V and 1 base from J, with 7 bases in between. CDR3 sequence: CASSQETASNQPQHF. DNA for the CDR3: TGTGCCAGCAGCCAAGAAACGGCGAGCAATCAGCCCCAGCATTTT.

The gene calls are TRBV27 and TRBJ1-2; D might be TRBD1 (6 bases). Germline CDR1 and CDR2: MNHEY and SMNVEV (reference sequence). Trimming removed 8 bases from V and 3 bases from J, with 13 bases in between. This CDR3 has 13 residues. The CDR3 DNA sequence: TGTGCCAGCGGCCCAGGGGAACACTATGGCTACACCTTC. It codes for CASGPGEHYGYTF.

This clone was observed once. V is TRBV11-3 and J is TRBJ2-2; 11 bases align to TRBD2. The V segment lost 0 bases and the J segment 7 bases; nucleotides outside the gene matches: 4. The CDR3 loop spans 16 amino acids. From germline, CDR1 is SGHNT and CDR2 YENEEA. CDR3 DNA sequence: TGTGCCAGCAGCTTAGATATTACTAGCGGGAGCGGGGAGCTGTTTTTT. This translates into CASSLDITSGSGELFF.